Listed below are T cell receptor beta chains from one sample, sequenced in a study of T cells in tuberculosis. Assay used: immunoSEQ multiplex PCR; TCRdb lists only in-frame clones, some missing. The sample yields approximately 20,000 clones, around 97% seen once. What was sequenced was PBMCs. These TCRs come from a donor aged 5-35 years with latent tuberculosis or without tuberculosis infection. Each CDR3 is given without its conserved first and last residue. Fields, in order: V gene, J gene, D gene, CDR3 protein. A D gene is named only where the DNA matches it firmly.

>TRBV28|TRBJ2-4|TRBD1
ASSSGTGVLAKNIQY
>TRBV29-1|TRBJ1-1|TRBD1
STDQGVQNTEAF
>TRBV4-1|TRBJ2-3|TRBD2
ASSQVGGGFTDTQY
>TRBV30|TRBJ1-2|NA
AWLTFRGFQGYT
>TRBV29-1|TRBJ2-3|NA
SVEARGIGADTQY
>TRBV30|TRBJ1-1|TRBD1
AWSTTGRAF
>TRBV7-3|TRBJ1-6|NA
ASSAKRLYSPLH
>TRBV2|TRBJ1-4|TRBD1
ASSGGGQPNEKLF
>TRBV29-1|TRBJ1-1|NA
SVELQALNTEAF
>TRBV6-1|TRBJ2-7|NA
ASSEASPGEQY
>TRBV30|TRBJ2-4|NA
AWSRAGDLAKNIQY
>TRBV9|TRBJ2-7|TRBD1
ASSEGDSTYEQY
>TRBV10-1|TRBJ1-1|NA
ASSDQTRGLNTEAF
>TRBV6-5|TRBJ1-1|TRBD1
ASRTLGTENTEAF
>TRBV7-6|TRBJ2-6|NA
ASSLGGAGANVLT
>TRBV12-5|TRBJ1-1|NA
ASGPGRGWTEAF
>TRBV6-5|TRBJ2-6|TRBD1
ASNNRGSGANVLT
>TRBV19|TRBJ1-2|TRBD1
ASSTRTGGDYGYT
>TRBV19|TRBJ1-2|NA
ASSIVSGIYGYT
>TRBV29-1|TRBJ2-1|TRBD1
SVLPGQGGYEQF
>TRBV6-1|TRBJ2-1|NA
ASSEWAGSITYEQF
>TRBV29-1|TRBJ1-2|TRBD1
SVPGQGHTGYT
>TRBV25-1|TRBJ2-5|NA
ASSEWSQGETQY
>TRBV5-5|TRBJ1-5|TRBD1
ASSPGQYNQPQH
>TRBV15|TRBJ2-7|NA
ATSYEGSVGEQY
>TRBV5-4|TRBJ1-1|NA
ASSEDSTEAF
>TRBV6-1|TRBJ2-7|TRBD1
ASSAPDRSSYEQY
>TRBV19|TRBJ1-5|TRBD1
ASSPRTGDLPQH
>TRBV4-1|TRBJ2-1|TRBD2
ASSDGLAGSSYNEQF
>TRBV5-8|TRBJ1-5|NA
ASSARGGPLGQPQH
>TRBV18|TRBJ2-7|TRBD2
ASSPTGLAGNEQY
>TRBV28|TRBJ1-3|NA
ASSDFSSGNTIY
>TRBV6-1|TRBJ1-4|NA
ASTEVSRVGEKLF
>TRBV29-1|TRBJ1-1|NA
SVVGTQRTEAF
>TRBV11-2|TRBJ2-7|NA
ASSLVARTALYEQY
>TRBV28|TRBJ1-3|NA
AGGGGAGNTIY
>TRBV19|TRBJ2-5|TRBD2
ASSTGGAQSETQY
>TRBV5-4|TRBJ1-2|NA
ASSLVGTYPYGYT
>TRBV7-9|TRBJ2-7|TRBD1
ASSHRTGASYEQY
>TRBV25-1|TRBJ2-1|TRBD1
ASSGTGDRNEQF
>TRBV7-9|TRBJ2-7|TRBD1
ASTFPRDSSSSSYEQY
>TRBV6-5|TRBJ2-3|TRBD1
ASNGGQGLDTQY
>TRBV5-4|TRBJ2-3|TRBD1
ASSLLQGQDTDTQY
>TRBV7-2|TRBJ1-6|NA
ASSLEAGDNSPLH
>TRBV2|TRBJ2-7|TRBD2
ASSEGGSYEQY
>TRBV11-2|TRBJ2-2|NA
ASSLVGSPGELF
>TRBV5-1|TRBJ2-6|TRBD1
ASRGTGVTSGANVLT
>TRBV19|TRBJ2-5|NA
ASSNLRLKEETQY
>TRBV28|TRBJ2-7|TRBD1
ASRVGTVTYEQY
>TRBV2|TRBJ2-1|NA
ASSDGVTYNEQF
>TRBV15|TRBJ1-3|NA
ATSRTRGSGNTIY
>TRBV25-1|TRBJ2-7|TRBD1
ASTGRGSYEQY
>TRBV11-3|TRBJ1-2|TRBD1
ASSLYRGVSDT
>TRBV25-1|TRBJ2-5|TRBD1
ASSEKTGGSETQY